This T cell receptor (beta chain) emerged from a study of T cell changes during pregnancy in multiple sclerosis. Germline V lookup: CDR1 SGHNT, CDR2 YYREEE (reference sequence). The CDR3 totals 15 residues. The table lists this clone with a count of one. At one end, the junction sequence differs from germline, possibly due to a read error. Produced via immunoSEQ multiplex PCR; TCRdb's table is partial and in-frame only. The sample has more than 80,000 clones, about 89% seen once. This clonotype was sampled from a female donor in good health, serving as a control in a pregnancy study. Some clones in this sample may be carry-over from other donors' samples. This specimen consisted of PBMCs, obtained in the first trimester of pregnancy. The chain employs TRBV5-4 and TRBJ2-7; D might be TRBD2 (5 bases). The CDR3 coding sequence is TGTGCCAGCAGCTTGGACCGCGGGCCCTCCAACGAGCAGTACTTC. Translation gives CASSLDRGPSNEQYF.